This TCR beta chain was captured in a study of immune characterization of retroperitoneal liposarcoma. By its share, this clonotype is medium-sized. TCRdb re-derived calls from the PCR reads in MiXCR, one entry per CDR3 protein. The profile shows around 10,000 distinct CDR3 sequences, about a quarter of them singletons. Looked up from germline, CDR1 is MNHNS and CDR2 is SASEGT. Trimming pared 5 bases from V and 5 bases from J, leaving 10 bases between. The CDR3 length is 13 residues. This chain uses TRBV6-1 with TRBJ2-1; D gene uncertain. Sequencing input: tumor tissue. This clonotype originated in a female donor with retroperitoneal liposarcoma. CDR3 loop: CASSYTWNNEQFF. The DNA for the CDR3 is TGTGCCAGCAGTTATACGTGGAACAATGAGCAGTTCTTC.